This T cell receptor beta chain was found in a study of blood T cell repertoires in COVID-19. The CDR3 is 14 amino acids. V was clipped by 4 bases and J by 1 base; unmatched bases: 3. CDR1 LNHDA and CDR2 SQIVND come from the germline V gene (reference sequence). Some clones are missing from TCRdb's copy, which holds only in-frame ones; the method was immunoSEQ multiplex PCR. The profile shows approximately 160,000 clones, roughly 80% of them singletons. This TCR was recovered from a man aged 50 to 60 who had recovered from COVID-19. This sequence joins TRBV19 and TRBJ1-1; 7 bases line up with TRBD1. Sequencing was performed on PBMCs or T cells enriched from blood (not recorded which). CDR3 in DNA: TGTGCCAGTAGTAACGACAGGGCGAACACTGAAGCTTTCTTT. Translation gives CASSNDRANTEAFF.